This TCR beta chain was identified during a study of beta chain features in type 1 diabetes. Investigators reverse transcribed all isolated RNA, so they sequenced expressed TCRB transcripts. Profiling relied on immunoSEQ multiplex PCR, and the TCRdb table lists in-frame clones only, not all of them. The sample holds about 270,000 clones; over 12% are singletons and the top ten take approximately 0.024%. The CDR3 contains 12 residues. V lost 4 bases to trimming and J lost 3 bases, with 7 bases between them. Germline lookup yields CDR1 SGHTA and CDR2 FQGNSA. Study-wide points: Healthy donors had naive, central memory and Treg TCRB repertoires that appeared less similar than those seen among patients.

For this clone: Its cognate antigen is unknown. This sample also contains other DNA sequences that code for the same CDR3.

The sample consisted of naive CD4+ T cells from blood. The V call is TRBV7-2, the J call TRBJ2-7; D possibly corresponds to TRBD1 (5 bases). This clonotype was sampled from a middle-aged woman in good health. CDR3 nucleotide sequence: TGTGCCAGCAGCTCAACAGGCTACGAGCAGTACTTC. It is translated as CASSSTGYEQYF. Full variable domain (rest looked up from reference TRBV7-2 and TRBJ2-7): GAGVSQSPSNKVTEKGKDVELRCDPISGHTALYWYRQSLGQGLEFLIYFQGNSAPDKSGLPSDRFSAERTGGSVSTLTIQRTQQEDSAVYLCASSSTGYEQYFGPGTRLTVT.